This TCR beta chain derives from a study of cytomegalovirus exposure and HLA in healthy donors. Study background: Among roughly 180 million T cells, an earlier analysis found roughly 100 million unique TCR beta sequences.

In the PCR, 60 Vbeta and 13 Jbeta primers were used. Sequenced by immunoSEQ multiplex PCR; TCRdb stores in-frame clones only, minus some. The table lists roughly 110,000 clones, 60% to 75% of them singletons. The V and J ends lost 9 bases and 7 bases, in that order; junction bases with no gene match: 12. CDR3 length: 14 residues. From germline, CDR1 is SGHRS and CDR2 YFSETQ. General study findings and limits: Highest at DRB1 and lowest at HLA-C, TCR association rates differed among HLA loci in a later analysis.

About this clone itself: Its antigen is as yet unknown.

The chain is built from TRBV5-1 and TRBJ2-2, with 7 bases that match TRBD2. This clonotype was obtained from a male donor in good health and CMV-seropositive. Material: PBMCs. CDR3 DNA: TGCGCCACCTCAATTCCGGGGGGTATCGGGGAGCTGTTTTTT. Translated, it gives CATSIPGGIGELFF.